This T cell receptor (beta chain) is from a study of OX40 agonist ivuxolimab in advanced cancers. In the study overall: The patients got ivuxolimab, which is an agonistic anti-OX40 (CD134) antibody. Partial responses were achieved by three patients: one hepatocellular carcinoma, two cutaneous melanoma.

For this clone: Its antigen is undetermined. Germline is not matched at one junction end, which may reflect a read error. The identical CDR3 is also encoded by other nucleotide sequences in the sample.

Study-wide points: Patients with a partial response at 0.1-3.0 mg/kg had among the lowest clonal expansion.

Anyone with autoimmune disease history or systemic immunosuppression was excluded. Only in-frame clones appear in the TCRdb table, and some are missing; sequencing was by immunoSEQ multiplex PCR. The data contain 55,000 to 65,000 clones, under 95% of them seen just once; the ten biggest clones take up 11% to 15%. Per germline, CDR1 LGHNA and CDR2 YNFKEQ. The CDR3 is 14 amino acids. This sequence originates from an adult with an advanced solid tumor such as melanoma, head and neck, liver or kidney cancer. Sequencing was performed on CD4+ or CD8+ T cells sorted from blood, taken in a trial of the OX40 agonist ivuxolimab. The V gene is TRBV4-2, the J gene TRBJ2-7; perhaps TRBD2 as D (6 bases). In nucleotides, the CDR3 is TGTGCCAGCAGCCAGGTACTAGCTGGAAACGAGCAATACTTC. The encoded protein is CASSQVLAGNEQYF.